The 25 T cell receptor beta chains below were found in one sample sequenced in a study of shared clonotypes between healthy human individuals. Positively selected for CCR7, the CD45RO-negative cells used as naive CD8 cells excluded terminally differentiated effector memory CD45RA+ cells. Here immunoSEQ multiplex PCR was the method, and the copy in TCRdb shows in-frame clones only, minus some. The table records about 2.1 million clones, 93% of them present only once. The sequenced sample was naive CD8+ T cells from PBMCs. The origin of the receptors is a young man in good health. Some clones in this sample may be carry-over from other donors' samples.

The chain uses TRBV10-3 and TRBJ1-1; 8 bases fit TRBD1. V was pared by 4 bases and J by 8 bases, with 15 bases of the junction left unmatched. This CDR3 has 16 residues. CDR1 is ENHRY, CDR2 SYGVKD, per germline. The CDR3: CAISAGGGIFTSEAFF. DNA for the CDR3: TGTGCCATCAGTGCAGGGGGCGGCATCTTCACTTCCGAAGCTTTCTTT.

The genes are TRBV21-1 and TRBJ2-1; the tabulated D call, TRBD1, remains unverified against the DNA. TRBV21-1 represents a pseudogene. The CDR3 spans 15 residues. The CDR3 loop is CASTLKKIWTPEQFF. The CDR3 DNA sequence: TGTGCCAGCACCCTAAAAAAAATTTGGACACCTGAGCAGTTCTTC.

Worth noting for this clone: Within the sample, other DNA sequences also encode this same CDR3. CDR3 in amino acids: CASSLKSNQPQHF. In DNA form, the CDR3 reads TGTGCCAGCAGTTTAAAAAGCAATCAGCCCCAGCATTTT. The gene calls are TRBV28 and TRBJ1-5, with unresolved D. Trimming took 2 bases from V and 1 from J, leaving 3 bases between them. This CDR3 has 13 residues. Germline CDR1 and CDR2: MDHEN and SYDVKM.

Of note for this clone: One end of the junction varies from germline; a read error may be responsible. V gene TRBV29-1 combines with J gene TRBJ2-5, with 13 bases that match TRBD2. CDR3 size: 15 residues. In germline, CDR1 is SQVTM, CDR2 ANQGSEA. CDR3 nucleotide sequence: TGCAGCGTGGAAGGGACTAGCGGGAAATGGCAGACCCAGTACTTC. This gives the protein CSVEGTSGKWQTQYF.

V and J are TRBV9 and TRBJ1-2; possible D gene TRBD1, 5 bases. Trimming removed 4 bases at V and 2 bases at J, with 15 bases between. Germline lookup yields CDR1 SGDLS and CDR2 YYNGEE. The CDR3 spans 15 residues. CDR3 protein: CASSPAGGVNYGYTF. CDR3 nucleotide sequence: TGTGCCAGCAGCCCGGCGGGGGGGGTCAACTATGGCTACACCTTC.

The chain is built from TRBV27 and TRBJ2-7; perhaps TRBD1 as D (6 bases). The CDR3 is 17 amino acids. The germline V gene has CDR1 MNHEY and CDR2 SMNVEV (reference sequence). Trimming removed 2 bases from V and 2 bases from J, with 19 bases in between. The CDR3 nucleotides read TGTGCCAGCAGTTTACAGGATAAGACAGGATTCCCCTACGAGCAGTACTTC. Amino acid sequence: CASSLQDKTGFPYEQYF.

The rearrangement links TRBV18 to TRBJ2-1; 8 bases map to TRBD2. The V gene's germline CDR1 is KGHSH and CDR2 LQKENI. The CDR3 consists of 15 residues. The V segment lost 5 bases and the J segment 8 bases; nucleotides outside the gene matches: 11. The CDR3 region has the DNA TGTGCCAGCTCAAGTAGCGGGACTACATCATATGAGCAGTTCTTC. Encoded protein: CASSSSGTTSYEQFF.

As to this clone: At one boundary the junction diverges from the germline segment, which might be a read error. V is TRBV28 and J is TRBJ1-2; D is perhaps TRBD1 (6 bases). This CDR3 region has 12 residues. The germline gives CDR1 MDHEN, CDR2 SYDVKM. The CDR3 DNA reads TGTGCCAGCAGTCCCCTCTCGGGGGGCTACGCCTTC. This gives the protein CASSPLSGGYAF.

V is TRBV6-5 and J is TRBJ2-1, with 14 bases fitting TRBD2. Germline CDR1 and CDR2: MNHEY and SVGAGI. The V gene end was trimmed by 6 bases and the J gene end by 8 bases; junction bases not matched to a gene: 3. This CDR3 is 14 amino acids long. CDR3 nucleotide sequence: TGTGCCAGCAGAGCGGGACTAGCGGGAGATGAGCAGTTCTTC. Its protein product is CASRAGLAGDEQFF.

The CDR3 region has the DNA TGTGCCAGCAGGGGACAGGGGTCCGGGGGGTCCTACGAGCAGTACTTC. It encodes CASRGQGSGGSYEQYF. The chain has TRBV7-9 and TRBJ2-7; 10 nucleotides line up with TRBD1. The J segment lost 1 base and the V segment lost 6 bases, leaving 9 bases of the junction unmatched. The CDR3 consists of 16 residues. CDR1 is SEHNR and CDR2 is FQNEAQ in the germline V gene (reference sequence).

This chain's CDR3 is CASGLVTGADGANVLTF. In DNA, the CDR3 is TGTGCTAGTGGTTTGGTGACAGGGGCGGACGGGGCCAACGTCCTGACTTTC. The chain uses TRBV12-5 and TRBJ2-6; the match to TRBD1 covers 8 bases. CDR1 LGHNT and CDR2 FRNRAP come from the germline V gene. The CDR3 spans 17 residues. V trimming: 0 bases; J trimming: 4 bases; junction bases outside the gene matches: 5.

CDR3 amino acids: CASRTPQGAVDTEAFF. CDR3 nucleotide sequence: TGTGCCAGCCGAACGCCACAGGGGGCGGTGGACACTGAAGCTTTCTTT. V usage is TRBV6-6 and J usage is TRBJ1-1; TRBD1 matches 9 bases. CDR1 and CDR2 (germline): MNHNY, SVGAGI (reference sequence). V trimming: 8 bases; J trimming: 3 bases; junction bases outside the gene matches: 13. This CDR3 region has 16 residues.

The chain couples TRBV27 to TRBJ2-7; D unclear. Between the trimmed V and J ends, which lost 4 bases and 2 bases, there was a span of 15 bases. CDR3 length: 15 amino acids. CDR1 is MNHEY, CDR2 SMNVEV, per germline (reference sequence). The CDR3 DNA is TGTGCCAGCAGTTCCGGCCCAGGATCCACCTACGAGCAGTACTTC. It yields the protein CASSSGPGSTYEQYF.

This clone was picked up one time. DNA for the CDR3: TGCGCCAGCGGTGGGACTTGGGGCACTGAAGCTTTCTTT. Translating it yields CASGGTWGTEAFF. V and J are TRBV10-2 and TRBJ1-1; D is perhaps TRBD1 (5 bases). CDR3 length equals 13 residues. The germline V and J ends were trimmed by 8 bases and 4 bases, with 14 bases remaining between them. The germline CDR1 and CDR2 sequences are WSHSY and SAAADI.

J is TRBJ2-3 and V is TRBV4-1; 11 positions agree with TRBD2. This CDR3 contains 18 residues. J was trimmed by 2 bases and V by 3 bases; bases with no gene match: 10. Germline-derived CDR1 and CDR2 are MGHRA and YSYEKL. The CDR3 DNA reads TGCGCCAGCAGCCATGCTTGGGGACTAGCGGATTCCACAGATACGCAGTATTTT. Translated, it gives CASSHAWGLADSTDTQYF.

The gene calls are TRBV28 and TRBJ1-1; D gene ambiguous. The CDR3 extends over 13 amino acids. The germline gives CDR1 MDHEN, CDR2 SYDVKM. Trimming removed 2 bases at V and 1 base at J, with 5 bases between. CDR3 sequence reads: CASSLPTNTEAFF. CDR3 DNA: TGTGCCAGCAGTTTACCTACGAACACTGAAGCTTTCTTT.

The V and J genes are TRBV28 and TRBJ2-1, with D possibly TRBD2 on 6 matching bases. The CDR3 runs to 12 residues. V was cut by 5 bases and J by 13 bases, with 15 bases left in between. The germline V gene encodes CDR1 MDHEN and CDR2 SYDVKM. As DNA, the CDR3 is TGTGCCAGCAGTCCGGTTCTAGCGATTCAGTTCTTC. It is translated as CASSPVLAIQFF.

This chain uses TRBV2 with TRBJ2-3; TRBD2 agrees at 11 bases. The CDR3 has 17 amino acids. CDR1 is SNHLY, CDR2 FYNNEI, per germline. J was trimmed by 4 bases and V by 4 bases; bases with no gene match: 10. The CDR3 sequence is CASSGLAGGPGPDTQYF. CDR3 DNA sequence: TGTGCCAGCAGTGGGCTAGCGGGGGGCCCCGGCCCAGATACGCAGTATTTT.

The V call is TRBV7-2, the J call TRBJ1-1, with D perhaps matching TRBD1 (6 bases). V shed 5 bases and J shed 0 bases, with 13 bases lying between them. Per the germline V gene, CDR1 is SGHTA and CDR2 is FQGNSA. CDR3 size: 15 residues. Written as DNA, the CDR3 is TGTGCCAGCAGCGCGACAGGTTACATGAACACTGAAGCTTTCTTT. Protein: CASSATGYMNTEAFF.

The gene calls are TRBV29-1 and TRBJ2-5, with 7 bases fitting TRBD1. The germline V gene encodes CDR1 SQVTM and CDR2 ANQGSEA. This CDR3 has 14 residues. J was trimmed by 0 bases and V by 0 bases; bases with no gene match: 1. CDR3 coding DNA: TGCAGCGTTGAAGATGGGACAGACCAAGAGACCCAGTACTTC. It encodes CSVEDGTDQETQYF.

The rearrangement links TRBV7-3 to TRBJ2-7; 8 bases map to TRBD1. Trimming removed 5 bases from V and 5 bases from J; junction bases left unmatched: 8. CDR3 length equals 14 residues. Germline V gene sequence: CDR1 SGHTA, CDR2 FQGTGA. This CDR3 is CASSGQGYGDEQYF. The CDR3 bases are TGTGCCAGCAGCGGACAGGGTTATGGGGACGAGCAGTACTTC.

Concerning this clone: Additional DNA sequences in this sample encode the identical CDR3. The CDR3 here is CASSQGLNTGELFF. DNA for the CDR3: TGCGCCAGCAGCCAAGGACTGAACACCGGGGAGCTGTTTTTT. The chain combines TRBV4-3 with TRBJ2-2; D not resolved. V lost 1 base and J 1 base, leaving 4 bases between the germline ends. This CDR3 has 14 amino acids. Germline CDR1 and CDR2: LGHNA and YSLEER.

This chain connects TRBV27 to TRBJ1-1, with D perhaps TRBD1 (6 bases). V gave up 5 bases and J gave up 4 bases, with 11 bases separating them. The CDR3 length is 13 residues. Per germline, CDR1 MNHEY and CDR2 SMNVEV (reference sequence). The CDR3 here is CASSTWTATEAFF. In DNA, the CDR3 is TGTGCCAGCAGTACCTGGACAGCCACTGAAGCTTTCTTT.

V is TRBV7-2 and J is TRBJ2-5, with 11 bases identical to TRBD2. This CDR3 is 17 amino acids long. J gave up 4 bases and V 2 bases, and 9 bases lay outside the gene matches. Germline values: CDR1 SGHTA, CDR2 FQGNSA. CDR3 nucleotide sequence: TGTGCCAGCAGCTTAATAGCGGGAGGGCCCGTAGCAGAGACCCAGTACTTC. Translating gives CASSLIAGGPVAETQYF.

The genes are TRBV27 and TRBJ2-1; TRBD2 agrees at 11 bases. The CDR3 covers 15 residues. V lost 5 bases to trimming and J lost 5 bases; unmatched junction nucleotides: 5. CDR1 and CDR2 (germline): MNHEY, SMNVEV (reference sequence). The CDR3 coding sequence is TGTGCCAGCAGTCCTCGACTAGCGGGACACAATGAGCAGTTCTTC. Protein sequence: CASSPRLAGHNEQFF.